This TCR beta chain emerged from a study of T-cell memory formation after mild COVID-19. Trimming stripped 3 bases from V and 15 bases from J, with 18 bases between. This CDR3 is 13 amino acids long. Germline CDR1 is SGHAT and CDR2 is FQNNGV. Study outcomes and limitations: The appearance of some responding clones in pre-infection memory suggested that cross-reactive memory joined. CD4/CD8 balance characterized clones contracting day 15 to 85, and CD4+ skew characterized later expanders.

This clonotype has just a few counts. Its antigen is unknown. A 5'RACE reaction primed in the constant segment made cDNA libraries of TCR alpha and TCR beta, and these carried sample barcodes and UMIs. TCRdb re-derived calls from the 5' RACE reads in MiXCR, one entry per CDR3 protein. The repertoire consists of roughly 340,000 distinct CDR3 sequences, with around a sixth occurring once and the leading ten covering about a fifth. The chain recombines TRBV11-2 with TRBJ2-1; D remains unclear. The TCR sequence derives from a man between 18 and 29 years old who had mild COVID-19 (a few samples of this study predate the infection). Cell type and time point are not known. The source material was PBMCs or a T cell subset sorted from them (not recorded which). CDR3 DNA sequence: TGTGCCAGCAGCTTTGCTGCCCCAGCGCGGAGGTTCTTC. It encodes CASSFAAPARRFF.